This TCR beta chain was sequenced during a study of blood T cell repertoires in COVID-19 (dated by TCRdb to the early 2020s). Looking at the study overall: Samples covering the acute and convalescent phases of COVID-19 were provided by collaborators in the United States, Italy and Spain. The material from the prospective study consisted of cDNA or gDNA derived from T cells, B-cell-depleted T cells, or PBMCs. Subjects who had been exposed to COVID-19, were actively infected with it, or had recovered from it provided the deeply sampled blood TCRbeta repertoires that made up the dataset. The repertoires were released in a freely available public database intended as a resource for research on the immune response to SARS-CoV-2. The samples were drawn from the first 160 participants of the ongoing ImmuneRACE study and from 1,254 subjects provided by 6 global collaborators. Nearly every sample came with metadata listing a de-identified subject ID, COVID-19 status, age in years and sex. HLA class I and class II types, where available, came from metadata supplied by the sample provider rather than from assay-based typing.

In the prospective study, participants were roughly 18 to 100 years old, resided in 20 to 30 geographic areas of the United States, and were enrolled through a virtual design. Cohort assignment in the prospective study relied on participant-reported clinical history from a screening survey and a study questionnaire. Mobile phlebotomists in the prospective study collected whole blood, serum and a nasopharyngeal or oropharyngeal swab from every participant. Prospective study participants could optionally give additional blood draws and questionnaires over an approximately two-month period. Before DNA extraction, prospective study blood samples were shipped either frozen or at room temperature. Overall results and qualifications from the work: How much clinical and demographic metadata was included differed by source and by participant, and the metadata was provided uncurated.

TCRbeta CDR3 regions were amplified from genomic DNA using the immunoSEQ Assay, a bias-controlled multiplex PCR. Concerning the study's data processing: Nucleated cell counts per sample were estimated from amplification of reference gene primers within the assay. Sequence reads were collapsed and filtered to measure the absolute abundance of every unique TCRbeta CDR3 rearrangement. For each sample, productive Simpson clonality was calculated as the square root of Simpson's diversity index across productive rearrangements. TCRdb provides this immuneACCESS table in a form limited to in-frame rearrangements. Some clones are lacking; in checked studies, under half of them reflect an unresolved V gene, and why the rest are absent is not known. V, J and clone size derive from that table, while D and trimming were established from the DNA sequence. The sample table contains some 300,000 clones; only one count was recorded for 90% of them. Approximately 4% of the sample is taken by the ten largest.

V gives up 6 bases and J gives up 0 bases, and the segment between their germline ends measures 15 bases. The cysteine opens and the phenylalanine closes a CDR3 of 16 amino acids. This entry keeps only the CDR3 DNA: 48 bases, framed from base 1. Taken from the germline V gene, the CDR1 and CDR2 loops are SNHLY and FYNNEI. As concerns this clone: This clone's antigen is unknown. Base qualities were left out, and no much larger clone turns up one base away.

The sample comprised PBMCs or T cells enriched from blood (not recorded which). The receptor was isolated from a woman between 18 and 29 years old with acute COVID-19. The rearrangement joined TRBV2 to TRBJ1-5, with the D gene call left open. The CDR3 protein sequence reads: CASREGWSYSNQPQHF. The DNA reads as follows: TGTGCCAGCAGGGAGGGTTGGAGTTATAGCAATCAGCCCCAGCATTTT.